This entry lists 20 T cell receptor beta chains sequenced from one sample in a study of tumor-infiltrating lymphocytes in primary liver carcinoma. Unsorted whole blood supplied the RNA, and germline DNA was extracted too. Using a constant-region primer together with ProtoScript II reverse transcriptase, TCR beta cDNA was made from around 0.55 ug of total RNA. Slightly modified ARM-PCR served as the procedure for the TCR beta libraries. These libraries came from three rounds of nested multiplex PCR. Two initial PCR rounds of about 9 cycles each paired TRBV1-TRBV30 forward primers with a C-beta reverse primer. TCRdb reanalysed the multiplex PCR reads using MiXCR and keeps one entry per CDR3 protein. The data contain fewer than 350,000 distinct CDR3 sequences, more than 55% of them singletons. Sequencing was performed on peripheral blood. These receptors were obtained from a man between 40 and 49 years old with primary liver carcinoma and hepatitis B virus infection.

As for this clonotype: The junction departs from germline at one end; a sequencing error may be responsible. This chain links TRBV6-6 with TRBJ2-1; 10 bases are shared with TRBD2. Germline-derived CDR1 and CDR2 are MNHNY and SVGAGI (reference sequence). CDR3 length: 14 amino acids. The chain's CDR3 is CASLAGALHNEHSF. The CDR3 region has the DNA TGTGCCAGCCTAGCGGGAGCTTTACATAATGAGCACTCCTTC.

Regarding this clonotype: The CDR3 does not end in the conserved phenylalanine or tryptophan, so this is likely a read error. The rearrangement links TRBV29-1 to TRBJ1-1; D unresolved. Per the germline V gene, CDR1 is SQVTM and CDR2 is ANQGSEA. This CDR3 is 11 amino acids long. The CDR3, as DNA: TGCATCGTCCGCGATAACACTGAAGCTTTCTAT. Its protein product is CIVRDNTEAFY.

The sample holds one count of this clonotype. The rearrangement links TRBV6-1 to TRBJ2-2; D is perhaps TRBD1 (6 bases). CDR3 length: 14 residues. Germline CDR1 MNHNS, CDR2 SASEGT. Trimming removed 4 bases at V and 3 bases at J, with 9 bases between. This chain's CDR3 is CASSVGHYTGELFF. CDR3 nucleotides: TGTGCCAGCAGTGTGGGACACTACACCGGGGAGCTGTTTTTT.

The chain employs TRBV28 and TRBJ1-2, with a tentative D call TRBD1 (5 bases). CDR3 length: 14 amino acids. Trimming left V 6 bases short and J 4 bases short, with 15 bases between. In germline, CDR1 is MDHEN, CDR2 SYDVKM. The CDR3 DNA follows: TGTGCCAGCAGCTACCGGGACTTGAGCTATGGCTACACCTTC. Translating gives CASSYRDLSYGYTF.

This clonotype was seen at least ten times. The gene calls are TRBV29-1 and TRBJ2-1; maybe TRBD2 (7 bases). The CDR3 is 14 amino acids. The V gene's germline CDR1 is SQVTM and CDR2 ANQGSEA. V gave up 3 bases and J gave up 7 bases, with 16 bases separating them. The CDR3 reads CSVEAQGAGNEQFF. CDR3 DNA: TGCAGCGTTGAGGCACAGGGAGCGGGAAATGAGCAGTTCTTC.

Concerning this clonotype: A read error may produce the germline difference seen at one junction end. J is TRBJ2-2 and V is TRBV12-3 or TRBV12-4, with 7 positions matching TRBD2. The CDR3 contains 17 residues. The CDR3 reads CASSFHSGRASTGELVF. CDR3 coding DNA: TGTGCCAGCAGTTTCCATAGTGGGAGGGCGTCCACCGGGGAGCTGGTTTTT.

The CDR3 DNA reads TGTGCCAGCATCTCCACTGGGCCCAGAGAGACCCAGTACTTC. It is translated as CASISTGPRETQYF. The chain employs TRBV7-8 and TRBJ2-5; D call uncertain. This CDR3 is built from 14 residues. CDR1 and CDR2 from the germline V gene are SGHVS and FQNEAQ. V lost 7 bases and J lost 4, with 16 bases in between.

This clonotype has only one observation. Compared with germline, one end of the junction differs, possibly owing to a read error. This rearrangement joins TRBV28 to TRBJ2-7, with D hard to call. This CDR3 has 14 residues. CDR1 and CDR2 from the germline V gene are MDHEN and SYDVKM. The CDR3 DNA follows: TGCTCCAGCAGTTTAAAAGGCATCCCCTACGAGCAGTACTTC. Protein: CSSSLKGIPYEQYF.

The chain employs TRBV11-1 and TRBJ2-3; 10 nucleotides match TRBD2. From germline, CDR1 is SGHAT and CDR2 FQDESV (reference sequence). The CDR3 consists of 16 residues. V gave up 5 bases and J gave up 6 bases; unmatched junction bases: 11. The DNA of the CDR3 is TGTGCCAGCAGCCTGAGGCTAGCGGGAGCCAGTGATACGCAGTATTTT. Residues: CASSLRLAGASDTQYF.

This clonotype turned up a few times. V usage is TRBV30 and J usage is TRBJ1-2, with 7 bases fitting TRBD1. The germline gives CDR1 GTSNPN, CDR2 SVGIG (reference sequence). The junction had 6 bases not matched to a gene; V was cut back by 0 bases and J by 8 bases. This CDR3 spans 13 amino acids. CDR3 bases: TGTGCCTGGAGTGTATCCCCAGGGGGAGGCTACACCTTC. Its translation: CAWSVSPGGGYTF. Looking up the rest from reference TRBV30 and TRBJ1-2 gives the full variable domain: SQTIHQWPATLVQPVGSPLSLECTVEGTSNPNLYWYRQAAGRGLQLLFYSVGIGQISSEVPQNLSASRPQDRQFILSSKKLLLSDSGFYLCAWSVSPGGGYTFGSGTRLTVV.

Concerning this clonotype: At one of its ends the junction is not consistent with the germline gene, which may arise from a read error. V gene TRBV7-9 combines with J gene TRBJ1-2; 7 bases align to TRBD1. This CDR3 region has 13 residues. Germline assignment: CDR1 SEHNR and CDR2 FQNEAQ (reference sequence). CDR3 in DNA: TGTGCCAGCAGCCCCGGTCCTTTAGGGGGCTACAACTTC. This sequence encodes CASSPGPLGGYNF.

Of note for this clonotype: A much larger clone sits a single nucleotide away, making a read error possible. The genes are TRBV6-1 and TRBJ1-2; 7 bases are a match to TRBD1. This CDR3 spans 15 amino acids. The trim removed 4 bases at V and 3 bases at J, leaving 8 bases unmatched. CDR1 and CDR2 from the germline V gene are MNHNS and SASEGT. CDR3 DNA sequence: TGTGCCAGCAGTGCCTACAGGGGCGAAGACTATGGCTACACCTTC. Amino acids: CASSAYRGEDYGYTF.

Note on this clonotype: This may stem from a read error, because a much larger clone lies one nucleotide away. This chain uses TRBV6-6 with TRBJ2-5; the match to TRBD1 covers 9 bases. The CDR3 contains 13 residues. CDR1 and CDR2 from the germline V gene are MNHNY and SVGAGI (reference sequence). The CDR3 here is CASRNRGQETQHF. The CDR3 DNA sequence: TGTGCCAGCAGAAACAGGGGGCAAGAGACCCAGCACTTC.

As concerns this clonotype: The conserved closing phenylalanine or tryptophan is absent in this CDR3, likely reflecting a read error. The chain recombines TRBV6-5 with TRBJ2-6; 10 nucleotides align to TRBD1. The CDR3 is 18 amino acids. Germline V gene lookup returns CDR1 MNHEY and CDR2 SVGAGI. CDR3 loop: CASTHRGQGIGGANVLTL. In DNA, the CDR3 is TGTGCTAGCACCCACCGGGGACAGGGGATTGGTGGGGCCAACGTCCTGACTCTC.

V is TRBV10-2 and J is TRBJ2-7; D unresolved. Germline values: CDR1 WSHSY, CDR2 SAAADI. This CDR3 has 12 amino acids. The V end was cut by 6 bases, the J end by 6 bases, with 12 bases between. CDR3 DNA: TGCGCCAGCAGAACAACTACACGCGAGCAGTACTTC. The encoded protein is CASRTTTREQYF.

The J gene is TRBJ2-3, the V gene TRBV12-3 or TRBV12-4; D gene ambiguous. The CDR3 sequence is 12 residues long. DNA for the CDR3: TGTGCTAACAGTTCTCGGCGGGATACGCAGTATTTT. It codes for CANSSRRDTQYF.

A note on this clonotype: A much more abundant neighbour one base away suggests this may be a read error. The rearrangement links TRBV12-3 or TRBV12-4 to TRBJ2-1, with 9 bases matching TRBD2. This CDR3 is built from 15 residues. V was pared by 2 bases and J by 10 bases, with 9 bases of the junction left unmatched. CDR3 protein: CASSLYSGSRKEQFF. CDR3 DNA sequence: TGTGCCAGCAGTTTATATAGCGGGAGTAGGAAAGAGCAGTTCTTC.

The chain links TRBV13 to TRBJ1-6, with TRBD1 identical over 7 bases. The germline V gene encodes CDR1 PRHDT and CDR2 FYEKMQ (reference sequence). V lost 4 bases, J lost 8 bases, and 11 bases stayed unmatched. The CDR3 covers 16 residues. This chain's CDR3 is CASSSPGDRGHSPLHF. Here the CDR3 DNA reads TGTGCCAGCAGCTCACCTGGGGACAGAGGCCATTCACCCCTCCACTTT.

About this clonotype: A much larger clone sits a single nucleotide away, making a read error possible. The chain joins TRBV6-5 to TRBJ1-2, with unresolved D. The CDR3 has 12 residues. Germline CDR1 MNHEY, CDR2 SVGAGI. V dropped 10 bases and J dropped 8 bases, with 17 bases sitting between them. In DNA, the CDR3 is TGTGCCACTCTGAGGGCCCAGACAGGCTACACCTTC. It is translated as CATLRAQTGYTF.

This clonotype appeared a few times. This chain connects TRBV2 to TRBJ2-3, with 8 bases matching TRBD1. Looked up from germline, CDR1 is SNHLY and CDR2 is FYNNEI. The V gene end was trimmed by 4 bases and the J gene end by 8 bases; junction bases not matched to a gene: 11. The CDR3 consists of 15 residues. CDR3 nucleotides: TGTGCCAGCAGTGTCGGGCAGGGGGCGCAGGTTACGCAGTATTTT. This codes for CASSVGQGAQVTQYF. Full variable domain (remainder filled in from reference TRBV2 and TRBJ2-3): EPEVTQTPSHQVTQMGQEVILRCVPISNHLYFYWYRQILGQKVEFLVSFYNNEISEKSEIFDDQFSVERPDGSNFTLKIRSTKLEDSAMYFCASSVGQGAQVTQYFGPGTRLTVL.